These 15 T cell receptor beta chains share one sample of origin, sequenced in a study of T cell responses to AZD1222 COVID-19 vaccine. Repertoires were generated with immunoSEQ multiplex PCR, while TCRdb's copy carries only in-frame clones and drops some. The sample has 70,000 to 95,000 clones; around nine tenths are singletons. The material sequenced was peripheral blood, taken 28 days after the second AZD1222 dose. The receptors were sampled from an adult who received the AZD1222 COVID-19 vaccine.

This chain links TRBV29-1 with TRBJ2-5; D uncertain. CDR3 length: 13 amino acids. V was cut by 1 base and J by 4 bases, with 10 bases left in between. Germline values: CDR1 SQVTM, CDR2 ANQGSEA. The chain's CDR3 is CSVEALGRETQYF. For the CDR3, the DNA is TGCAGCGTTGAAGCCTTAGGGCGAGAGACCCAGTACTTC.

The J gene is TRBJ2-1, the V gene TRBV11-2; TRBD1 might be the D (6 bases). The CDR3 sequence is 15 residues long. V lost 1 base, J lost 5 bases, and 12 bases lay in between. In germline, CDR1 is SGHAT, CDR2 FQNNGV. The CDR3 is CASSLGQGTHNEQFF. In nucleotides, the CDR3 is TGTGCCAGCAGCTTAGGGCAGGGGACCCACAATGAGCAGTTCTTC.

The rearrangement links TRBV28 to TRBJ2-3; D is unresolved. Between the trimmed V and J ends, which lost 6 bases and 2 bases, there was a span of 12 bases. This CDR3 has 14 residues. CDR1 is MDHEN and CDR2 is SYDVKM in the germline V gene. The CDR3 loop reads CASSPSRVTDTQYF. CDR3 nucleotide sequence: TGTGCCAGCAGCCCGAGCCGGGTCACAGATACGCAGTATTTT.

The chain uses TRBV29-1 and TRBJ1-5; unclear D gene. The CDR3 consists of 15 residues. CDR1 is SQVTM and CDR2 is ANQGSEA in the germline V gene. V dropped 4 bases and J dropped 1 base, with 14 bases sitting between them. CDR3 protein: CSVAFRGESNQPQHF. CDR3 bases: TGCAGCGTTGCGTTTCGGGGTGAGAGCAATCAGCCCCAGCATTTT.

The chain combines TRBV2 with TRBJ2-5; D call uncertain. The germline V gene encodes CDR1 SNHLY and CDR2 FYNNEI. V was trimmed by 1 base and J by 5 bases, leaving 14 bases between them. The CDR3 runs 15 residues. CDR3 protein: CASSEEAYRSETQYF. The CDR3 nucleotides read TGTGCCAGCAGTGAAGAGGCCTATAGGAGTGAGACCCAGTACTTC. The entire variable domain, with the rest obtained from reference TRBV2 and TRBJ2-5, is as follows: EPEVTQTPSHQVTQMGQEVILRCVPISNHLYFYWYRQILGQKVEFLVSFYNNEISEKSEIFDDQFSVERPDGSNFTLKIRSTKLEDSAMYFCASSEEAYRSETQYFGPGTRLLVL.

The chain recombines TRBV7-2 with TRBJ2-2, with TRBD1 matching over 9 bases. The CDR3 has 16 amino acids. Germline loops: CDR1 SGHTA, CDR2 FQGNSA. Trimming cost V 5 bases and J 5 bases; bases outside gene matches: 9. The chain's CDR3 is CASSPTGTGRTGELFF. The CDR3 DNA follows: TGTGCCAGCAGCCCTACCGGGACAGGGAGGACCGGGGAGCTGTTTTTT.

V gene TRBV5-1 combines with J gene TRBJ2-1; tentatively, D is TRBD1 or TRBD2 (5 bases each). This CDR3 is 14 amino acids long. V was shortened by 3 bases and J by 14 bases, with 21 bases between the two germline ends. The germline CDR1 and CDR2 sequences are SGHRS and YFSETQ. CDR3 sequence: CASSSPNPGRTEFF. The CDR3 nucleotides are TGCGCCAGCAGCTCCCCAAACCCGGGACGGACGGAGTTCTTC. The variable domain in full, completed from reference TRBV5-1 and TRBJ2-1, reads KAGVTQTPRYLIKTRGQQVTLSCSPISGHRSVSWYQQTPGQGLQFLFEYFSETQRNKGNFPGRFSGRQFSNSRSEMNVSTLELGDSALYLCASSSPNPGRTEFFGPGTRLTVL.

This clone was recorded a few times. This rearrangement joins TRBV4-3 to TRBJ2-1; 10 bases are shared with TRBD2. This CDR3 is 16 amino acids long. CDR1 is LGHNA and CDR2 is YSLEER in the germline V gene. V lost 2 bases and J lost 0; bases outside the gene matches: 1. CDR3 amino acids: CASSQRTSGSYNEQFF. The CDR3, as DNA: TGCGCCAGCAGCCAACGGACTAGCGGCTCCTACAATGAGCAGTTCTTC.

This chain connects TRBV6-5 to TRBJ1-2, with D possibly TRBD1 on 6 matching bases. Per the germline V gene, CDR1 is MNHEY and CDR2 is SVGAGI. CDR3 length: 15 residues. Between the trimmed V and J ends, which lost 7 bases and 8 bases, there was a span of 23 bases. The CDR3 coding sequence is TGTGCCAGCACCGATCGGTCTACAGGGCGCGGAGGCTACACCTTC. Residues: CASTDRSTGRGGYTF.

This clone was seen a single time. The rearrangement uses TRBV6-4 and TRBJ1-2; no clear D gene. CDR1 MRHNA and CDR2 SNTAGT come from the germline V gene. The length of the CDR3 is 13 residues. Trimming cost V 0 bases and J 6 bases, with 8 bases left between them. CDR3 loop: CASSDSNRNGYTF. The CDR3 DNA sequence: TGTGCCAGCAGTGACTCGAACCGAAATGGCTACACCTTC.

The rearrangement links TRBV11-2 to TRBJ1-1; D ambiguous. The CDR3 covers 13 residues. Between the trimmed V and J ends, which lost 0 bases and 8 bases, there was a span of 10 bases. CDR1 and CDR2 from the germline V gene are SGHAT and FQNNGV. The CDR3 DNA follows: TGTGCCAGCAGCTTAGATTCCTCGAGGGAAGCTTTCTTT. Translation: CASSLDSSREAFF.

This chain connects TRBV27 to TRBJ2-5; D not certain. Germline V gene lookup returns CDR1 MNHEY and CDR2 SMNVEV (reference sequence). V gave up 6 bases and J gave up 5 bases, with 13 bases separating them. The CDR3 has 13 residues. CDR3 sequence reads: CASSPGPGETQYF. DNA for the CDR3: TGTGCCAGCAGCCCCGGCCCCGGGGAGACCCAGTACTTC.

The chain couples TRBV19 to TRBJ2-7; D is possibly TRBD2 (5 bases). CDR3 size: 13 residues. Per the germline V gene, CDR1 is LNHDA and CDR2 is SQIVND (reference sequence). Trimming took 1 base from V and 6 from J, leaving 10 bases between them. CDR3 coding DNA: TGTGCCAGTAGTATAGTCTCAGGAGGCGAGCAGTACTTC. Translating gives CASSIVSGGEQYF.

The chain has TRBV2 and TRBJ2-2; 13 nucleotides agree with TRBD2. CDR3 length equals 15 residues. Trimming at V came to 8 bases and at J to 2 bases, leaving 2 bases not matched to a gene. Germline V lookup: CDR1 SNHLY, CDR2 FYNNEI. The CDR3, as DNA: TGTGCCAGCCGGACTAGCGGGAGCAACACCGGGGAGCTGTTTTTT. Protein product: CASRTSGSNTGELFF.

V gene TRBV5-4 combines with J gene TRBJ2-1; D is uncertain. The CDR3 length is 12 residues. The V gene lost 3 bases and the J gene lost 7 bases, with 8 bases spanning the gap. CDR1 and CDR2 from the germline V gene are SGHNT and YYREEE (reference sequence). The CDR3 sequence is CASSSDGNEQFF. For the CDR3, the DNA is TGTGCCAGCAGCTCGGACGGGAATGAGCAGTTCTTC.